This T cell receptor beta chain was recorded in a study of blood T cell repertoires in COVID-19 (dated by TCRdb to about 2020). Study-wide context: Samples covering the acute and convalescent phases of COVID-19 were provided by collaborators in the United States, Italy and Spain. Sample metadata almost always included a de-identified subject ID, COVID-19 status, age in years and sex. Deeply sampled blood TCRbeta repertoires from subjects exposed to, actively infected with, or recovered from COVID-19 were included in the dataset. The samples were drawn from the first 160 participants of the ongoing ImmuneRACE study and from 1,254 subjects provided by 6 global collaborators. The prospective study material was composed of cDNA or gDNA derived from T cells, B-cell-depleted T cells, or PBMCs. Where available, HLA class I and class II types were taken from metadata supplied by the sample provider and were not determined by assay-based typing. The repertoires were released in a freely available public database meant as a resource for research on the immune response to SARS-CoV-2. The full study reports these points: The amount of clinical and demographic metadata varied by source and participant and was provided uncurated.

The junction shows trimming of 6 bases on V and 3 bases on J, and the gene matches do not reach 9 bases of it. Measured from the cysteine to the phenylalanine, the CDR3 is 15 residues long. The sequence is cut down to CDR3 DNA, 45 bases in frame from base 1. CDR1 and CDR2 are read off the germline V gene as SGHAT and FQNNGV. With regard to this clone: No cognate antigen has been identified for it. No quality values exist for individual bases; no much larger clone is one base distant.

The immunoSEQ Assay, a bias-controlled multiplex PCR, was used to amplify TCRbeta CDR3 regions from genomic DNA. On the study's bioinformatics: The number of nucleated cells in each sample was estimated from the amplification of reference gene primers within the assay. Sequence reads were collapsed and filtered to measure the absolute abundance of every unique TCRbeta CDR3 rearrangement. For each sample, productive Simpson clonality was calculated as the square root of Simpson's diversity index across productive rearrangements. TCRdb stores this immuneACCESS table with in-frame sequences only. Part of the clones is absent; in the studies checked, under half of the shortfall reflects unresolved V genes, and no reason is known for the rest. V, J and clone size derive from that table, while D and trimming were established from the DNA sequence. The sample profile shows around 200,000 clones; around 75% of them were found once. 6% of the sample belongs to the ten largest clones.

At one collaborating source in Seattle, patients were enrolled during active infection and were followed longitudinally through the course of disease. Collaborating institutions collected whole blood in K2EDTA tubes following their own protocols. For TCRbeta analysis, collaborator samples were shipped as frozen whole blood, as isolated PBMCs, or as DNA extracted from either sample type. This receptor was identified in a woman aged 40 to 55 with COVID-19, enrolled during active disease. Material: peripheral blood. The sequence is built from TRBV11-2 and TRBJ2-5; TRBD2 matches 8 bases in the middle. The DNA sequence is TGTGCCAGCAGACTCTCCGGGACTAGGAAAGAGACCCAGTACTTC. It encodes CASRLSGTRKETQYF.